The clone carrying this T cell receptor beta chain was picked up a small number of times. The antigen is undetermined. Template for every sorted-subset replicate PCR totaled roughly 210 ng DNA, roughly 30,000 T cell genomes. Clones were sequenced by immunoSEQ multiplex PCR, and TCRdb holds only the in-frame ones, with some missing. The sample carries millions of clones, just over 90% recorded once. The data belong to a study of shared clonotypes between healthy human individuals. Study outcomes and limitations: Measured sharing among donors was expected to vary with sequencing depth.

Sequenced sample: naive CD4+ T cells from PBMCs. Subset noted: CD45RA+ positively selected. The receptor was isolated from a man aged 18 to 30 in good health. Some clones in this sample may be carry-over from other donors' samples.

The CDR3 region is CAISGLGESYEQYF. CDR3 nucleotide sequence: TGTGCCATCAGTGGGTTAGGGGAGAGCTACGAGCAGTACTTC. The chain joins TRBV10-3 to TRBJ2-7; D may match TRBD1 or TRBD2 (5 bases each). CDR3 size: 14 residues. Germline lookup yields CDR1 ENHRY and CDR2 SYGVKD. The ends were cut back, 4 bases at V and 3 bases at J, with 13 bases in the middle.